The rows below give T cell receptor beta chains drawn from one sample of a study of blood T cell repertoires in COVID-19. TCRdb keeps only in-frame clones here, not all; method: immunoSEQ multiplex PCR. This sample has about 320,000 clones, with 80% to 90% found just once. Sequenced: PBMCs or T cells enriched from blood (not recorded which). These receptors originate from a woman between 18 and 29 years old who had recovered from COVID-19. Each CDR3 is given with its conserved first and last residue. Each record gives: J gene, V gene, D gene, clone size, CDR3 protein, CDR3 DNA. The D gene is left open where the match is weak. Clone sizes are given selectively: once, few, many, or a class where the clone is expanded.

j_call: TRBJ2-7; v_call: TRBV27; d_call: .; clone_size: .; cdr3_aa: CASSFRMEENYEQYF; cdr3_nt: TGTGCCAGCAGCTTCCGGATGGAGGAAAACTACGAGCAGTACTTC
j_call: TRBJ2-7; v_call: TRBV7-9; d_call: TRBD1; clone_size: .; cdr3_aa: CASSIPGQPYEQYF; cdr3_nt: TGTGCCAGCAGCATACCGGGACAGCCGTACGAGCAGTACTTC
j_call: TRBJ1-1; v_call: TRBV5-1; d_call: TRBD1; clone_size: .; cdr3_aa: CASSQWRGTGGMTEAFF; cdr3_nt: TGCGCCAGCAGCCAATGGCGAGGGACAGGTGGGATGACTGAAGCTTTCTTT
j_call: TRBJ2-7; v_call: TRBV3-1/TRBV3-2; d_call: TRBD2; clone_size: .; cdr3_aa: CASSLGLAPTYEQYF; cdr3_nt: TGTGCCAGCAGCCTAGGACTAGCGCCTACCTACGAGCAGTACTTC
j_call: TRBJ1-1; v_call: TRBV27; d_call: .; clone_size: .; cdr3_aa: CASSVQGRNTEAFF; cdr3_nt: TGTGCCAGCAGTGTACAGGGTAGGAACACTGAAGCTTTCTTT
j_call: TRBJ1-1; v_call: TRBV10-3; d_call: .; clone_size: .; cdr3_aa: CAISDQNGGGNTEAFF; cdr3_nt: TGTGCCATCAGTGATCAGAACGGGGGAGGCAACACTGAAGCTTTCTTT
j_call: TRBJ2-3; v_call: TRBV6-4; d_call: TRBD2; clone_size: .; cdr3_aa: CASRETSGGTDTQYF; cdr3_nt: TGTGCCAGCAGAGAAACTAGCGGGGGCACAGATACGCAGTATTTT
j_call: TRBJ2-1; v_call: TRBV28; d_call: .; clone_size: .; cdr3_aa: CASSFEGVNEQFF; cdr3_nt: TGTGCCAGCAGTTTCGAGGGCGTCAATGAGCAGTTCTTC
j_call: TRBJ1-6; v_call: TRBV9; d_call: TRBD1; clone_size: few; cdr3_aa: CASSVGTGSSYNSPLHF; cdr3_nt: TGTGCCAGCAGCGTAGGGACAGGGAGCTCCTATAATTCACCCCTCCACTTT
j_call: TRBJ1-6; v_call: TRBV5-5; d_call: .; clone_size: many; cdr3_aa: CASSLRGAISSPLHF; cdr3_nt: TGTGCCAGCAGCCTACGGGGGGCAATAAGTTCACCCCTCCACTTT
j_call: TRBJ2-1; v_call: TRBV10-2; d_call: TRBD2; clone_size: .; cdr3_aa: CATRTSGGDEQFF; cdr3_nt: TGCGCCACCCGGACTAGCGGGGGTGATGAGCAGTTCTTC